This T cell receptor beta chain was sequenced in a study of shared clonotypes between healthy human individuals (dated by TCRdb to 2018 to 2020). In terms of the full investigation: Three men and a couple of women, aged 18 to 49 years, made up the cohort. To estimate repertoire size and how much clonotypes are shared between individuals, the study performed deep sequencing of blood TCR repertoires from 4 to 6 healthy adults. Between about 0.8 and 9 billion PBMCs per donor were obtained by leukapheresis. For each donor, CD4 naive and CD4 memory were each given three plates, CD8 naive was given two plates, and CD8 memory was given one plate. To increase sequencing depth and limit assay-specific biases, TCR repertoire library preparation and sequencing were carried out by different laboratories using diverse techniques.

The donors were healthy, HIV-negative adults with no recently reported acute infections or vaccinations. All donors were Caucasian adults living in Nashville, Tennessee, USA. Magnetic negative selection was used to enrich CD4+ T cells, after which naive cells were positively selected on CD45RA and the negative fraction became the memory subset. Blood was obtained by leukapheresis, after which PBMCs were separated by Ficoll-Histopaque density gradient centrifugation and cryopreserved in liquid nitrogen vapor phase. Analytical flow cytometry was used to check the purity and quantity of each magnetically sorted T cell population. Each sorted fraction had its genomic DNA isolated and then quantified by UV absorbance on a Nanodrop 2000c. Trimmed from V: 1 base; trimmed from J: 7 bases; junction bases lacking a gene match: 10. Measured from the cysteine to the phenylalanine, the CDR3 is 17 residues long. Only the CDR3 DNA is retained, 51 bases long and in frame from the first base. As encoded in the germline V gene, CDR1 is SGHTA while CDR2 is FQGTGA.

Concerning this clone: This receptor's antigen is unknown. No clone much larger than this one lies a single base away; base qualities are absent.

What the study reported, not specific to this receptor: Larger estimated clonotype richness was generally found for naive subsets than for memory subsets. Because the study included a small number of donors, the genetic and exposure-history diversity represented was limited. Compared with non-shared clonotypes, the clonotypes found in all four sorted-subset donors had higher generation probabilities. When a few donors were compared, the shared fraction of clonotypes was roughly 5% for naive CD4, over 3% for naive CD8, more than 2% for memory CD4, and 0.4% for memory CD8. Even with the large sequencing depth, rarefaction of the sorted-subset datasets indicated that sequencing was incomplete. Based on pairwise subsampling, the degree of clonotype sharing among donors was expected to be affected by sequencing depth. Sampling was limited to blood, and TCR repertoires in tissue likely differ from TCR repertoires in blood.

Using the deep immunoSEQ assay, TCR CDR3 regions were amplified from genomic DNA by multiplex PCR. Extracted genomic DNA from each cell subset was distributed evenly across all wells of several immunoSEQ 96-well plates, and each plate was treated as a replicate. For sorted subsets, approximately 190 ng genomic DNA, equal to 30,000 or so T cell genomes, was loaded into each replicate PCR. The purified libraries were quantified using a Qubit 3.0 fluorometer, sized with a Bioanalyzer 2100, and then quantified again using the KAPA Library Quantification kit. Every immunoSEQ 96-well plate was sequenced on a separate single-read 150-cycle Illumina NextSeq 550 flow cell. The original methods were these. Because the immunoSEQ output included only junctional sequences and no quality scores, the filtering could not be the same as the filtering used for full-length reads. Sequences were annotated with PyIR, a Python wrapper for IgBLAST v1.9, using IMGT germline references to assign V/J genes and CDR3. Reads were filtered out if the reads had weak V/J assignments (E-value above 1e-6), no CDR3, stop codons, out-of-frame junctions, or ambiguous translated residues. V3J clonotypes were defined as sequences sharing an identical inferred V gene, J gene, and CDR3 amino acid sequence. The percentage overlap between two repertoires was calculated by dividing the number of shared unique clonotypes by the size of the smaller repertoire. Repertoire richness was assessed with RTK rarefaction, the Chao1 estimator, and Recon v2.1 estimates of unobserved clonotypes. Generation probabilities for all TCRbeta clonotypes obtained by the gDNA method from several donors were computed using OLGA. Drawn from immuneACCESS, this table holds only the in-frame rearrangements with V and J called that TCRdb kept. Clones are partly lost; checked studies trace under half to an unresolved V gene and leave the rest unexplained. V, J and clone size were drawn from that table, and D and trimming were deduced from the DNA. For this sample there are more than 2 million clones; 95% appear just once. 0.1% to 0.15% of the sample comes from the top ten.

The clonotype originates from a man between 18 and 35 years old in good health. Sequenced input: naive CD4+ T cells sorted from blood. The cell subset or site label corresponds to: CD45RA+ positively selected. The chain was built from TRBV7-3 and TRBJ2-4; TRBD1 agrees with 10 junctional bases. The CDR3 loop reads CASSLNGGQGNANIQYF. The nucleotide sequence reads TGTGCCAGCAGCTTAAATGGGGGACAGGGGAATGCGAACATTCAGTACTTC.